These 17 T cell receptor beta chains came from one sample sequenced in a study of T cell responses to AZD1222 COVID-19 vaccine. TCRdb's copy holds only in-frame clones and misses some; the assay was immunoSEQ multiplex PCR. The table has some 150,000 clones, about nine tenths seen once. The starting material was peripheral blood, obtained 28 days after the second AZD1222 dose. Receptor source: an adult who received the AZD1222 COVID-19 vaccine.

The chain has TRBV14 and TRBJ1-1; D is unclear. The CDR3 loop spans 15 amino acids. Germline-derived CDR1 and CDR2 are SGHDN and FVKESK. V lost 3 bases, J lost 5 bases, and 16 bases lay in between. CDR3 bases: TGTGCCAGCAGCCAGACGTTGATCGGATGGACTGAAGCTTTCTTT. Residues: CASSQTLIGWTEAFF.

V and J are TRBV5-1 and TRBJ2-7; 9 nucleotides align to TRBD1. Looked up from germline, CDR1 is SGHRS and CDR2 is YFSETQ. The length of the CDR3 is 14 residues. J gave up 4 bases and V 5 bases, and 7 bases lay outside the gene matches. CDR3 amino acids: CASSPGQGSYEQYF. DNA of the CDR3: TGCGCCAGCAGTCCGGGACAGGGTTCGTACGAGCAGTACTTC.

This chain links TRBV14 with TRBJ2-1; D is undetermined. The V end lost 3 bases, the J end lost 2 bases, and 11 bases lay between the germline ends. The CDR3 has 15 residues. Germline CDR1 reads SGHDN; CDR2 reads FVKESK. CDR3 in amino acids: CASSHLTQPYNEQFF. The DNA of the CDR3 is TGTGCCAGCAGCCATCTTACACAACCCTACAATGAGCAGTTCTTC.

On this clone: The sample contains more than one DNA sequence encoding this CDR3. The chain is built from TRBV2 and TRBJ1-6; D not resolved. The CDR3 totals 13 residues. Germline-derived CDR1 and CDR2 are SNHLY and FYNNEI. Trimming stripped 6 bases from V and 3 bases from J, with 6 bases between. CDR3 coding DNA: TGTGCCAGCAGGGGTAGCTATAATTCACCCCTCCACTTT. Residues: CASRGSYNSPLHF.

This chain connects TRBV15 to TRBJ2-2, with 7 bases lining up with TRBD1. Germline CDR1 LNHNV, CDR2 YYDKDF (reference sequence). J lost 4 bases, V lost 3 bases, and 11 bases had no gene match. The CDR3 has 17 amino acids. The CDR3 spells CATSRGTGTDFTGELFF. In DNA form, the CDR3 reads TGTGCCACCAGCAGGGGAACCGGGACAGACTTCACCGGGGAGCTGTTTTTT. The full variable domain, rest sourced from reference TRBV15 and TRBJ2-2, is DAMVIQNPRYQVTQFGKPVTLSCSQTLNHNVMYWYQQKSSQAPKLLFHYYDKDFNNEADTPDNFQSRRPNTSFCFLDIRSPGLGDTAMYLCATSRGTGTDFTGELFFGEGSRLTVL.

This chain joins TRBV2 and TRBJ2-3; D is unclear. The CDR3 extends over 15 amino acids. Germline lookup yields CDR1 SNHLY and CDR2 FYNNEI. Trimming cost V 2 bases and J 2 bases, with 11 bases left between them. The chain's CDR3 is CASSERTANTDTQYF. The CDR3 bases are TGTGCCAGCAGTGAAAGGACCGCTAACACAGATACGCAGTATTTT.

The chain joins TRBV28 to TRBJ1-4; no reliable D call. There are 17 residues in the CDR3. The germline CDR1 and CDR2 sequences are MDHEN and SYDVKM. Trimming removed 3 bases from V and 0 bases from J, with 14 bases in between. The DNA of the CDR3 is TGTGCCAGCAGTTTGGCAGGCTTCGGGTCAACTAATGAAAAACTGTTTTTT. It translates to CASSLAGFGSTNEKLFF.

This chain uses TRBV28 with TRBJ1-2, with TRBD1 matching 10 bases. Germline-derived CDR1 and CDR2 are MDHEN and SYDVKM. CDR3 length: 13 amino acids. The junction had 2 bases not matched to a gene; V was cut back by 6 bases and J by 4 bases. CDR3 in amino acids: CASRGDRGYGYTF. As DNA, the CDR3 is TGTGCCAGCAGGGGGGACAGGGGCTATGGCTACACCTTC.

The chain uses TRBV14 and TRBJ2-2; TRBD1 matches at 10 bases. V lost 6 bases, J lost 1 base, and 5 bases stayed unmatched. This CDR3 contains 16 residues. CDR1 SGHDN and CDR2 FVKESK come from the germline V gene. The CDR3 protein is CASSRQGARNTGELFF. CDR3 bases: TGTGCCAGCAGTCGACAGGGGGCTCGGAACACCGGGGAGCTGTTTTTT.

This clone was detected a few times. V is TRBV7-9 and J is TRBJ2-3; TRBD1 might be the D (6 bases). Trimming left V 8 bases short and J 4 bases short, with 19 bases between. CDR3 size: 15 residues. Germline V gene sequence: CDR1 SEHNR, CDR2 FQNEAQ (reference sequence). This chain's CDR3 is CASGRGAGVADTQYF. The CDR3 DNA sequence: TGTGCCAGCGGGCGAGGCGCAGGGGTCGCAGATACGCAGTATTTT.

The rearrangement uses TRBV7-2 and TRBJ2-7; TRBD2 agrees at 14 bases. Germline-derived CDR1 and CDR2 are SGHTA and FQGNSA. With 7 bases clipped from V and 6 bases from J, the junction kept 14 bases outside the gene matches. This CDR3 has 17 amino acids. The CDR3: CASTRTRLAGGPIEQYF. The DNA of the CDR3 is TGTGCCAGCACCCGAACCCGACTAGCGGGAGGGCCTATCGAGCAGTACTTC.

The rearrangement joins TRBV28 to TRBJ1-5; 10 nucleotides agree with TRBD1. Germline V gives CDR1 MDHEN, CDR2 SYDVKM. This CDR3 is built from 17 residues. The V segment lost 7 bases and the J segment 7 bases; nucleotides outside the gene matches: 16. The CDR3 sequence is CASTYLPGTGAGQPQHF. CDR3 nucleotide sequence: TGTGCCAGCACCTACCTCCCCGGGACAGGGGCAGGGCAGCCCCAGCATTTT.

This chain uses TRBV5-4 with TRBJ2-3; 13 nucleotides match TRBD2. Germline V lookup: CDR1 SGHNT, CDR2 YYREEE (reference sequence). The CDR3 length is 15 residues. V was pared by 4 bases and J by 6 bases, with 5 bases of the junction left unmatched. The CDR3 DNA is TGTGCCAGCAGCCCAGGACTAGCGGGAGTTGATACGCAGTATTTT. It is translated as CASSPGLAGVDTQYF.

The rearrangement joins TRBV3-1 (or the pseudogene TRBV3-2) to TRBJ2-5; a weak D match, TRBD1 (5 bases). Germline loops: CDR1 LGHDT, CDR2 YNNKEL (reference sequence). The CDR3 length is 15 residues. V was cut by 1 base and J by 5 bases, with 14 bases left in between. In DNA form, the CDR3 reads TGTGCCAGCAGCCAAGTAGGTGAAGGGGATGAGACCCAGTACTTC. This translates into CASSQVGEGDETQYF.

V gene TRBV10-1 combines with J gene TRBJ1-6; 7 bases are shared with TRBD1. CDR3 length equals 14 residues. With 5 bases clipped from V and 7 bases from J, the junction kept 5 bases outside the gene matches. Per germline, CDR1 WNHNN and CDR2 SYGVQD (reference sequence). The CDR3, as DNA: TGCGCCAGCAGTCGGGACAGACAGAATTCACCCCTCCACTTT. It is translated as CASSRDRQNSPLHF.

The rearrangement links TRBV7-9 to TRBJ2-7; D call uncertain. The CDR3 contains 14 residues. Germline values: CDR1 SEHNR, CDR2 FQNEAQ (reference sequence). Between the trimmed V and J ends, which lost 5 bases and 12 bases, there was a span of 23 bases. In nucleotides, the CDR3 is TGTGCCAGCAGCCCTTTTGGGCGATCCCTTAATTCGTACTTC. This codes for CASSPFGRSLNSYF.

This clone was observed once. The chain joins TRBV3-1 (or the pseudogene TRBV3-2) to TRBJ2-7; 7 bases map to TRBD2. CDR3 length: 16 residues. CDR1 and CDR2 (germline): LGHDT, YNNKEL (reference sequence). V shed 0 bases, J shed 5 bases, and the junction held 10 bases outside the gene matches. This CDR3 reads CASSQDAGAIVNEQYF. The CDR3 bases are TGTGCCAGCAGCCAAGACGCGGGAGCTATCGTGAACGAGCAGTACTTC.